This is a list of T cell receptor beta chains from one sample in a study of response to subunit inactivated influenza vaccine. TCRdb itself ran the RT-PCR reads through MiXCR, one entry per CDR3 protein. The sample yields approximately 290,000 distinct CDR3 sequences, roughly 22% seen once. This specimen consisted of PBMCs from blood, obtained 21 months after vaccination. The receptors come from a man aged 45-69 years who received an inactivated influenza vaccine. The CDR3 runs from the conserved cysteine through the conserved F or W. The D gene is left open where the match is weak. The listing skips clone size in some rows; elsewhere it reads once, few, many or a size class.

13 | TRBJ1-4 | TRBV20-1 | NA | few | CSGRDPLVEKLFF | TGCAGTGGCAGGGATCCATTGGTTGAAAAACTGTTTTTT
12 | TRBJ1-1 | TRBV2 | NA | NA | CASVGGWAQAFF | TGTGCCAGCGTGGGGGGCTGGGCCCAAGCTTTCTTT
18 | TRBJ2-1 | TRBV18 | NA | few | CASSRQAQLQLSYNEQFF | TGTGCCAGCTCACGACAGGCGCAGTTACAACTCTCCTACAATGAGCAGTTCTTC
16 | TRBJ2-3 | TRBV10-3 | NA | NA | CAISESISRATDTQYF | TGTGCCATCAGTGAGTCTATTAGCAGGGCCACAGATACGCAGTATTTT
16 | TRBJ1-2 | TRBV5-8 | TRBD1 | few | CASSLVTGTGNYGYTF | TGTGCCAGCAGCTTGGTTACCGGGACAGGCAACTATGGCTACACCTTC
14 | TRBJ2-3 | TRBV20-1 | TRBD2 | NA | CSASSSGGPDTQYF | TGCAGTGCTAGTTCTAGCGGGGGGCCCGATACGCAGTATTTT
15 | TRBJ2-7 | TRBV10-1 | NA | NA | CASSDPGQSPYEQYF | TGCGCCAGCAGTGATCCCGGACAGAGCCCCTACGAGCAGTACTTC
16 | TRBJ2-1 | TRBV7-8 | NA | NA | CASSLGEVRYSNEQFF | TGTGCCAGCAGCTTAGGGGAGGTTAGGTATAGCAATGAGCAGTTCTTC
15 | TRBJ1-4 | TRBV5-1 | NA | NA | CASSLGRGLQEKLFF | TGCGCCAGCAGCTTGGGCAGGGGTTTACAAGAAAAACTGTTTTTT
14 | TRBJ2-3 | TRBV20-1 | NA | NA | CSARDLLRTDTQYF | TGCAGTGCTAGAGATTTATTGCGCACAGATACGCAGTATTTT
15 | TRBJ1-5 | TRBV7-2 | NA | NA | CASSLSVSGNQPQHF | TGTGCCAGCAGCTTGAGTGTGTCAGGCAATCAGCCCCAGCATTTT
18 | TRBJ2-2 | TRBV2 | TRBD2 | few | CASSDPGSGGLNTGELFF | TGTGCCAGCAGTGACCCGGGTAGCGGGGGATTGAACACCGGGGAGCTGTTTTTT
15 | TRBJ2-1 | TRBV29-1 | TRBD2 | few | CSVEGGTSGYNEQFF | TGCAGCGTTGAAGGGGGGACTAGCGGTTACAATGAGCAGTTCTTC
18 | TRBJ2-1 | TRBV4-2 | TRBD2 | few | CASSPRVGSGGLRYEQFF | TGTGCCAGCAGCCCCAGAGTGGGTAGCGGGGGTCTCAGGTATGAGCAGTTCTTC
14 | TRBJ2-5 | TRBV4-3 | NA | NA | CASSQVGGRETQYF | TGCGCCAGCAGCCAAGTAGGAGGACGGGAGACCCAGTACTTC
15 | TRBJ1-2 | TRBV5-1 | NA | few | CASSLTTGSPYGYTF | TGCGCCAGCAGCTTGACAACAGGGTCCCCCTATGGCTACACCTTC
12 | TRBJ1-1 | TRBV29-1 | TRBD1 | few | CSVGGRGTEAFF | TGCAGCGTTGGTGGCAGGGGGACTGAAGCTTTCTTT
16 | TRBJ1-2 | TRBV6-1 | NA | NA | CASSTTPGTAGYGYTF | TGTGCCAGCAGTACCACCCCCGGGACGGCTGGGTATGGCTACACCTTC
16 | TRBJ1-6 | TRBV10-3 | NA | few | CAISGGPRGDNSPLHF | TGTGCCATCAGTGGTGGGCCACGCGGCGATAATTCACCCCTCCACTTT
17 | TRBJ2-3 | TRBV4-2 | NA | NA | CASSQDHGQAGADTQYF | TGTGCCAGCAGCCAAGATCATGGGCAGGCGGGCGCAGATACGCAGTATTTT
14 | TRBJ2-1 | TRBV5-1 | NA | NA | CASGEPGVRNEQFF | TGCGCCAGCGGGGAACCAGGGGTTCGCAATGAGCAGTTCTTC
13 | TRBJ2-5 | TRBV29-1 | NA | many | CSVEPWGAETQYF | TGCAGCGTTGAACCCTGGGGGGCAGAGACCCAGTACTTC
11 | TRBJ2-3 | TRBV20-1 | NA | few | CSASAQGPQYF | TGCAGTGCTAGTGCACAGGGACCACAGTATTTT
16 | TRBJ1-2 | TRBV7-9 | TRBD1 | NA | CASSLRMGQDNYGYTF | TGTGCCAGCAGCCTCCGGATGGGACAGGATAACTATGGCTACACCTTC
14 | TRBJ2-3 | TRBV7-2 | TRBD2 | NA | CASSLVAGGDTQYF | TGTGCCAGCAGCTTAGTGGCGGGAGGGGATACGCAGTATTTT
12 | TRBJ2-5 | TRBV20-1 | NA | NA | CSARGVGETQYF | TGCAGTGCTAGAGGGGTAGGAGAGACCCAGTACTTC
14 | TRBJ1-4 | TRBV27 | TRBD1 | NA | CASSPGQGWEKLFF | TGTGCCAGCAGTCCAGGACAGGGTTGGGAAAAACTGTTTTTT
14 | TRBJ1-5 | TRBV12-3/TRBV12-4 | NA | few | CASSSILTNQPQHF | TGTGCCAGCAGTTCTATACTGACCAATCAGCCCCAGCATTTT
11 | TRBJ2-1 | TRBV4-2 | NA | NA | CASTASCEQFF | TGTGCCAGCACCGCTAGCTGCGAGCAGTTCTTC
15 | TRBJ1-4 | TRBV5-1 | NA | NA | CASSLANRIGEKLFF | TGCGCCAGCAGCTTGGCCAACAGGATTGGTGAAAAACTGTTTTTT
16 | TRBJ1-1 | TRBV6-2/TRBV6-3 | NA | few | CASTLGRLNRNTEAFF | TGTGCCAGCACCCTGGGCAGGCTAAACAGGAACACTGAAGCTTTCTTT
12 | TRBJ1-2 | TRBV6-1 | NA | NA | CASALGAYGYTF | TGTGCCAGCGCCCTCGGGGCCTATGGCTACACCTTC
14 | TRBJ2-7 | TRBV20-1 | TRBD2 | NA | CSAREISGRVEQYF | TGCAGTGCTAGAGAGATTAGCGGGAGAGTCGAGCAGTACTTC
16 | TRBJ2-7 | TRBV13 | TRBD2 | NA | CASSARISGRPYEQYF | TGTGCCAGCAGCGCCCGGATAAGCGGGAGGCCGTACGAGCAGTACTTC
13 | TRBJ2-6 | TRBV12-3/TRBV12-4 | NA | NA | CASTPGGANVLTF | TGTGCCAGCACCCCCGGGGGGGCCAACGTCCTGACTTTC
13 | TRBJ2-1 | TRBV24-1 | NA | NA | CATSDLRGNEQFF | TGTGCCACCAGTGATTTGCGAGGGAATGAGCAGTTCTTC
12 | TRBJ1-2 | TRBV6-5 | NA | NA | CASLSTVRGYTF | TGTGCCAGCCTCTCCACAGTCCGGGGCTACACCTTC
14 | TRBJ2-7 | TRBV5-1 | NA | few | CASSLDSASYEQYF | TGCGCCAGCAGCTTGGACAGCGCCTCTTACGAGCAGTACTTC
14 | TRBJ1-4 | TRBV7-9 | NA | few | CASSHSGRNEKLFF | TGTGCCAGCAGCCATAGCGGGCGGAATGAAAAACTGTTTTTT
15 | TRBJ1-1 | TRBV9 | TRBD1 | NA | CASSGRQGPNTEAFF | TGTGCCAGCAGCGGGCGACAGGGGCCGAACACTGAAGCTTTCTTT
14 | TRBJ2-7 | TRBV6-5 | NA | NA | CASSYSESRYEQYF | TGTGCCAGCAGTTACTCGGAGAGCCGCTACGAGCAGTACTTC
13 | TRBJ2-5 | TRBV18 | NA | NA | CASSPATVETQYF | TGTGCCAGCTCACCGGCGACAGTGGAGACCCAGTACTTC
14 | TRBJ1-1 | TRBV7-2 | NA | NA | CASSLGDAYTEAFF | TGTGCCAGCAGCTTAGGGGACGCCTACACTGAAGCTTTCTTT
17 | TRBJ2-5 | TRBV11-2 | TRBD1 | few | CASSLDLDRGFQETQYF | TGTGCCAGCAGCTTAGATCTTGACAGGGGTTTTCAAGAGACCCAGTACTTC
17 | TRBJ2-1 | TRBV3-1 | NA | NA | CASSQGVFGGSYNEQFF | TGTGCCAGCAGCCAAGGGGTCTTTGGGGGGTCCTACAATGAGCAGTTCTTC
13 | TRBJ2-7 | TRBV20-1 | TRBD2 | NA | CSTAGGGSVEQYF | TGCAGTACGGCGGGGGGCGGTTCTGTTGAGCAGTACTTC
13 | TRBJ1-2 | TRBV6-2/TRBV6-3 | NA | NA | CASSYSMVVGYTF | TGTGCCAGCAGTTACTCGATGGTAGTCGGCTACACCTTC
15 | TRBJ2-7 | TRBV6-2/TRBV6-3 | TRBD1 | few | CASWTEGQGRNEQYF | TGTGCCAGCTGGACAGAGGGACAGGGTAGGAACGAGCAGTACTTC
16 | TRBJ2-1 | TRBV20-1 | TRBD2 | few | CSAGSGGLSSYNEQFF | TGCAGTGCGGGTAGCGGGGGGCTAAGCTCCTACAATGAGCAGTTCTTC
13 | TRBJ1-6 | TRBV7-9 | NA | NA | CASSLDGDSPLHF | TGTGCCAGCAGCTTAGACGGGGATTCACCCCTCCACTTT
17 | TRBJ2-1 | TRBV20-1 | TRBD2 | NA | CSARVGLSGRAINEQFF | TGCAGTGCTAGAGTTGGTCTTAGCGGGAGGGCCATTAATGAGCAGTTCTTC
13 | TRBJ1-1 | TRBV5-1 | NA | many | CASSPLRGTEAFF | TGCGCCAGCAGCCCTCTCAGGGGCACTGAAGCTTTCTTT
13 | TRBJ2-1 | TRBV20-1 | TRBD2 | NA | CSASGGGYNEQFF | TGCAGTGCTAGCGGGGGAGGGTACAATGAGCAGTTCTTC
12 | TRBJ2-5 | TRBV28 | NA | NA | CVRPYRKETQYF | TGTGTCAGACCATACAGAAAAGAGACCCAGTACTTC
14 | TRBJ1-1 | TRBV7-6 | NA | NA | CASSALGGGTEAFF | TGTGCCAGCAGCGCTCTGGGCGGCGGCACTGAAGCTTTCTTT
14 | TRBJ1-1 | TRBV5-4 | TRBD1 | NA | CASSWETGGTEAFF | TGTGCCAGCAGCTGGGAGACAGGGGGCACTGAAGCTTTCTTT
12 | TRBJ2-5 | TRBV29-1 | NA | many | CSVEPGEETQYF | TGCAGCGTTGAGCCAGGGGAAGAGACCCAGTACTTC